Shown below are 22 T cell receptor beta chains from a single sample sequenced in a study of T cells in Graves' hyperthyroidism and ophthalmopathy. Researchers took RNA transcripts and amplified the TCR beta CDR3 regions from them. Researchers ran a first-round RT-PCR on the TCR CDR3 using the HTBI primer set. TCRdb processed the multiplex PCR reads anew with MiXCR; each CDR3 protein has one entry. Among about 250,000 distinct CDR3 sequences listed, roughly 15% were seen once. Input material: blood. The receptor source for this set is a woman aged 45 to 65 with Graves' hyperthyroidism that later progressed to Graves' ophthalmopathy.

In its sample, this clonotype was seen many times. The genes are TRBV6-1 and TRBJ2-7; D is perhaps TRBD2 (5 bases). The CDR3 consists of 11 residues. Germline-derived CDR1 and CDR2 are MNHNS and SASEGT. Trimming cost V 10 bases and J 7 bases, with 14 bases left between them. The CDR3 nucleotides are TGTGCCACGTCACACGGGGTTGAGCAGTACTTC. This codes for CATSHGVEQYF.

This clonotype was seen repeatedly, ten times or more. The rearrangement joins TRBV3-1 to TRBJ1-5, with a weak D call TRBD1 (6 bases). The CDR3 has 15 amino acids. Trimming left V 4 bases short and J 2 bases short, with 12 bases between. CDR1 is LGHDT and CDR2 is YNNKEL in the germline V gene (reference sequence). In DNA, the CDR3 is TGTGCCAGCAGCCGACAGGACCTTGGCAATCAGCCCCAGCATTTT. As protein: CASSRQDLGNQPQHF. Looking up the rest from reference TRBV3-1 and TRBJ1-5 gives the full variable domain: DTAVSQTPKYLVTQMGNDKSIKCEQNLGHDTMYWYKQDSKKFLKIMFSYNNKELIINETVPNRFSPKSPDKAHLNLHINSLELGDSAVYFCASSRQDLGNQPQHFGDGTRLSIL.

This clonotype was seen ten or more times. The rearrangement links TRBV7-2 to TRBJ1-2, with 9 nucleotides matching TRBD1. CDR1 is SGHTA and CDR2 is FQGNSA in the germline V gene. V gave up 4 bases and J gave up 8 bases; unmatched junction bases: 11. The CDR3 consists of 15 residues. The chain's CDR3 is CASSSLQGARVGYTF. For the CDR3, the DNA is TGTGCCAGCAGCTCACTACAGGGGGCGCGGGTCGGCTACACCTTC.

The table lists this clonotype with many counts. This chain links TRBV11-2 with TRBJ2-5, with no clear D. Germline-derived CDR1 and CDR2 are SGHAT and FQNNGV. CDR3 size: 14 residues. The germline V and J ends were trimmed by 6 bases and 2 bases, with 13 bases remaining between them. The CDR3: CASRPYGTQETQYF. The CDR3 region has the DNA TGTGCCAGCAGACCATACGGAACTCAAGAGACCCAGTACTTC.

This clonotype was found many times. The CDR3 sequence: CAWSSGTGELLAFF. For the CDR3, the DNA is TGTGCCTGGAGTTCCGGGACAGGAGAGCTACTGGCTTTCTTT. The rearrangement links TRBV30 to TRBJ1-1, with TRBD1 matching over 8 bases. The junction had 13 bases not matched to a gene; V was cut back by 2 bases and J by 11 bases. The CDR3 runs 14 residues. The germline V gene encodes CDR1 GTSNPN and CDR2 SVGIG (reference sequence).

The chain employs TRBV9 and TRBJ2-1; TRBD2 might be the D (5 bases). V shed 4 bases and J shed 1 base, with 15 bases lying between them. CDR3 length: 16 residues. Germline values: CDR1 SGDLS, CDR2 YYNGEE. In DNA, the CDR3 is TGTGCCAGCAGCCCCTCGGGGAGCCTTTCCTACAATGAGCAGTTCTTC. Encoded protein: CASSPSGSLSYNEQFF.

On this clonotype itself: This may arise from a read error, as a much more abundant clone is one base away. The gene calls are TRBV28 and TRBJ2-1, with D possibly being TRBD1 (6 bases). Trimming took off 3 bases at V and 6 bases at J, with 18 bases between the two ends. The CDR3 runs 16 residues. The germline gives CDR1 MDHEN, CDR2 SYDVKM. CDR3: CASSFPLQGKVNEQFF. The CDR3 DNA reads TGTGCCAGCAGTTTCCCCCTACAGGGTAAGGTCAATGAGCAGTTCTTC.

This clonotype was found many times. The rearrangement uses TRBV7-2 and TRBJ2-2; D unclear. The V gene's germline CDR1 is SGHTA and CDR2 FQGNSA. The length of the CDR3 is 13 residues. V dropped 1 base and J dropped 7 bases, with 7 bases sitting between them. CDR3 sequence (DNA): TGTGCCAGCAGCTTAGGATGGGGCGGGGAGCTGTTTTTT. The encoded protein is CASSLGWGGELFF.

This clonotype was seen only a few times. The rearrangement uses TRBV29-1 and TRBJ2-7; D remains unclear. Per germline, CDR1 SQVTM and CDR2 ANQGSEA. The CDR3 covers 14 residues. The CDR3 is CSLSGGYYTYEQYF. The CDR3 DNA is TGCAGTCTCAGTGGCGGATACTACACCTACGAGCAGTACTTC.

This clonotype was counted ten times or more. V is TRBV28 and J is TRBJ1-5; tentative D call: TRBD1 (6 bases). The CDR3 contains 16 residues. V lost 5 bases and J lost 7, with 21 bases in between. Per germline, CDR1 MDHEN and CDR2 SYDVKM. The CDR3 coding sequence is TGTGCCAGCAGTCCCCTACCAGGGGATCCTGGACAGCCCCAGCATTTT. This sequence encodes CASSPLPGDPGQPQHF.

This clonotype has a count of ten or more. The DNA of the CDR3 is TGTGCCAGCTCAACAGGACAGGGGCGGAACTATGGCTACACCTTC. It specifies CASSTGQGRNYGYTF. This chain links TRBV18 with TRBJ1-2; TRBD1 matches at 9 bases. Per the germline V gene, CDR1 is KGHSH and CDR2 is LQKENI. CDR3 length: 15 residues. With 5 bases clipped from V and 2 bases from J, the junction kept 6 bases outside the gene matches.

The chain employs TRBV5-4 and TRBJ2-3, with D maybe TRBD2 (5 bases). This CDR3 is built from 19 residues. V gave up 5 bases and J gave up 5 bases, with 30 bases separating them. Germline assignment: CDR1 SGHNT and CDR2 YYREEE (reference sequence). CDR3 amino acids: CASSRGLSRAGGFRDTQYF. As DNA, the CDR3 is TGTGCCAGCAGTCGCGGACTCAGCCGTGCCGGTGGGTTTCGAGATACGCAGTATTTT. The entire variable domain, with the rest obtained from reference TRBV5-4 and TRBJ2-3, is as follows: ETGVTQSPTHLIKTRGQQVTLRCSSQSGHNTVSWYQQALGQGPQFIFQYYREEENGRGNFPPRFSGLQFPNYSSELNVNALELDDSALYLCASSRGLSRAGGFRDTQYFGPGTRLTVL.

This clonotype was detected ten times or more. The rearrangement uses TRBV11-2 and TRBJ2-5; D is unresolved. Germline loops: CDR1 SGHAT, CDR2 FQNNGV. The CDR3 is made up of 16 amino acids. Trimming removed 7 bases at V and 1 base at J, with 19 bases between. CDR3 bases: TGTGCCAGCACCCTAAGGCAGAATGAGGCCCAAGAGACCCAGTACTTC. Its translation is CASTLRQNEAQETQYF.

In this sample, this clonotype turned up a few times. The chain recombines TRBV20-1 with TRBJ2-7; weak D call: TRBD1 (6 bases). The germline V gene has CDR1 DFQATT and CDR2 SNEGSKA (reference sequence). Trimming cost V 6 bases and J 2 bases, with 8 bases left between them. This CDR3 spans 11 amino acids. The CDR3 loop reads CSARGTYEQYF. CDR3 sequence (DNA): TGCAGTGCGAGGGGGACCTACGAGCAGTACTTC.

The sample holds many counts of this clonotype. The chain links TRBV2 to TRBJ2-2; TRBD2 matches at 16 bases. This CDR3 is 19 amino acids long. Germline V lookup: CDR1 SNHLY, CDR2 FYNNEI. V lost 1 base to trimming and J lost 3 bases; unmatched junction nucleotides: 5. CDR3: CASSEVGLAGGPYTGELFF. The CDR3 bases are TGTGCCAGCAGTGAAGTGGGACTAGCGGGAGGGCCCTACACCGGGGAGCTGTTTTTT. Supplemented by reference TRBV2 and TRBJ2-2, the full variable domain reads EPEVTQTPSHQVTQMGQEVILRCVPISNHLYFYWYRQILGQKVEFLVSFYNNEISEKSEIFDDQFSVERPDGSNFTLKIRSTKLEDSAMYFCASSEVGLAGGPYTGELFFGEGSRLTVL.

The CDR3 here is CSARFPFAGELFF. In DNA form, the CDR3 reads TGCAGTGCTAGATTCCCGTTTGCCGGGGAGCTGTTTTTT. J is TRBJ2-2 and V is TRBV20-1; D is undetermined. This CDR3 spans 13 amino acids. V was clipped by 2 bases and J by 6 bases, with 10 bases between them. Germline values: CDR1 DFQATT, CDR2 SNEGSKA (reference sequence).

This clonotype was seen repeatedly, ten times or more. The V gene is TRBV28, the J gene TRBJ1-2, with D unclear. The CDR3 has 12 amino acids. V lost 5 bases to trimming and J lost 8 bases, with 12 bases between them. Germline-derived CDR1 and CDR2 are MDHEN and SYDVKM. The CDR3 region is CASSLRLKGYTF. CDR3 DNA: TGTGCCAGCAGTCTCAGACTGAAGGGCTACACCTTC.

The sample holds many counts of this clonotype. The CDR3: CASSTPGSHRSYEQYF. The DNA for the CDR3 is TGTGCCAGCAGCACCCCCGGGAGCCACAGGTCGTACGAGCAGTACTTC. The chain is built from TRBV7-8 and TRBJ2-7; D possibly corresponds to TRBD2 (6 bases). V was clipped by 5 bases and J by 4 bases, with 21 bases between them. CDR1 and CDR2 (germline): SGHVS, FQNEAQ. There are 16 residues in the CDR3.

This clonotype was detected a few times. The chain joins TRBV20-1 to TRBJ2-1; 9 bases fit TRBD1. The CDR3 consists of 14 residues. V was clipped by 2 bases and J by 7 bases; unmatched bases: 6. CDR1 and CDR2 (germline): DFQATT, SNEGSKA (reference sequence). As DNA, the CDR3 is TGCAGTGCTAGACCGGGACAGGGATGGAATGAGCAGTTCTTC. Residues: CSARPGQGWNEQFF.

At least ten counts were recorded for this clonotype. The chain recombines TRBV5-5 with TRBJ2-5; D may be TRBD1 (5 bases). CDR3 length: 14 amino acids. Trimming left V 3 bases short and J 2 bases short, with 11 bases between. In germline, CDR1 is SGHKS, CDR2 YYEKEE (reference sequence). CDR3 loop: CASSSPTVQETQYF. The CDR3 nucleotides are TGTGCCAGCAGCTCACCGACAGTTCAAGAGACCCAGTACTTC.

Many counts were recorded for this clonotype. V usage is TRBV28 and J usage is TRBJ2-3, with D maybe TRBD2 (6 bases). Per germline, CDR1 MDHEN and CDR2 SYDVKM. The V end was cut by 8 bases, the J end by 2 bases, with 14 bases between. The CDR3 is 14 amino acids. The DNA for the CDR3 is TGTGCCAGCGGCTTGGGGGGATCCACAGATACGCAGTATTTT. This gives the protein CASGLGGSTDTQYF. Full variable domain (missing parts from reference TRBV28 and TRBJ2-3): DVKVTQSSRYLVKRTGEKVFLECVQDMDHENMFWYRQDPGLGLRLIYFSYDVKMKEKGDIPEGYSVSREKKERFSLILESASTNQTSMYLCASGLGGSTDTQYFGPGTRLTVL.

This clonotype showed up many times. This chain connects TRBV27 to TRBJ2-1, with D possibly called TRBD1 or TRBD2 (5 bases each). CDR3 length: 13 residues. V lost 2 bases and J lost 6, with 8 bases in between. The germline CDR1 and CDR2 sequences are MNHEY and SMNVEV (reference sequence). The CDR3 nucleotides read TGTGCCAGCAGTTTACGGGGCATCAATGAGCAGTTCTTC. Translation gives CASSLRGINEQFF.